Included here is one T cell receptor (beta chain) sequence, with context. No antigen is known for it. The V segment lost 6 bases and the J segment 3 bases; nucleotides outside the gene matches: 7. Germline V gene data show CDR1 as MNHEY and CDR2 as SVGAGI. The CDR3 covers 14 residues. Clones were read by immunoSEQ multiplex PCR, and TCRdb kept only the in-frame ones, dropping some. The sample includes around 93,000 clones, over 75% of them seen just once. These data are taken from a study of PD-1 blockade in classical Hodgkin lymphoma. Study details: Every 2 weeks, patients had 3 mg/kg nivolumab intravenously. Study results and limitations: Newly diagnosed patients had baseline TCR diversity that was reportedly lower than that of healthy donors. With CD4+ cells, TCR diversity rose significantly by C4D1, but not with CD8+ cells. The diversity seen at baseline in complete responders resembled that of newly diagnosed patients.

Documented time point: cycle 4 day 1 (C4D1), after more than five weeks of nivolumab. With no exception, relapse followed autologous stem cell transplantation in all patients, and brentuximab vedotin exposure varied. The material was peripheral blood mononuclear cells (PBMCs), obtained before the fourth cycle of nivolumab. This TCR was sampled from a human donor with classical Hodgkin lymphoma. V gene TRBV6-5 combines with J gene TRBJ2-7; TRBD1 matches at 8 bases. In DNA form, the CDR3 reads TGTGCCAGCAGAGCAGGACAGGGTGGCTACGAGCAGTACTTC. Translation: CASRAGQGGYEQYF.